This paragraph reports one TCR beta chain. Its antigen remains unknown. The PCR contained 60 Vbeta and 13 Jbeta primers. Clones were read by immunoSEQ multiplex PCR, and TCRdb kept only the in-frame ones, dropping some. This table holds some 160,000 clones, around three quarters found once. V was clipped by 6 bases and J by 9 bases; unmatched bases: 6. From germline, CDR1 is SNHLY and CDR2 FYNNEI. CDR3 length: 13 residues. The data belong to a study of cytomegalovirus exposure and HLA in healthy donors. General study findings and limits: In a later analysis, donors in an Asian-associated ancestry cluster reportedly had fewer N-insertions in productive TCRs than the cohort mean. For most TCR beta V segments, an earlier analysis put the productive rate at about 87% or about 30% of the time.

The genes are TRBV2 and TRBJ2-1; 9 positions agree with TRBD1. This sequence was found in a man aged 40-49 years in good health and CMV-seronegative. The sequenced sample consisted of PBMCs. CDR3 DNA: TGTGCCAGCAGAGTGACAGGGGGTATTGAGCAGTTCTTC. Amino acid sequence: CASRVTGGIEQFF. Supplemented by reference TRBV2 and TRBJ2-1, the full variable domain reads EPEVTQTPSHQVTQMGQEVILRCVPISNHLYFYWYRQILGQKVEFLVSFYNNEISEKSEIFDDQFSVERPDGSNFTLKIRSTKLEDSAMYFCASRVTGGIEQFFGPGTRLTVL.